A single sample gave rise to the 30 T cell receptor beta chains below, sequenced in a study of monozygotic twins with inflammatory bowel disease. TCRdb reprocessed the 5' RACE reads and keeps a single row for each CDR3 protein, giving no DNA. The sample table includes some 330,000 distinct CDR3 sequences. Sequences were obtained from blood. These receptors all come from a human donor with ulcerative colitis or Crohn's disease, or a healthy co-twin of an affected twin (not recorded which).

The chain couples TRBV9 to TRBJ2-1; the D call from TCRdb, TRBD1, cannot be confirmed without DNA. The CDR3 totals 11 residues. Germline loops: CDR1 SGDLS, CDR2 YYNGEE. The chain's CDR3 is CASSAQGRQFF.

The chain's CDR3 is CASGGSPNEKLFF. J is TRBJ1-4 and V is TRBV2; TCRdb returns TRBD1, unconfirmable since there is no DNA. Germline V gene lookup returns CDR1 SNHLY and CDR2 FYNNEI. The CDR3 extends over 13 amino acids.

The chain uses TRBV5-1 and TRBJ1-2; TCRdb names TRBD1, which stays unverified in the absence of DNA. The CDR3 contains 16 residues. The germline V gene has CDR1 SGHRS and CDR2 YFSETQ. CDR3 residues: CASSLGRDSFNYGYTF.

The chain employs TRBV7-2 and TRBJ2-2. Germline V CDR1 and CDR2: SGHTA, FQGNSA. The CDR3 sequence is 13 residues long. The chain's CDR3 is CASSLVPAGELFF.

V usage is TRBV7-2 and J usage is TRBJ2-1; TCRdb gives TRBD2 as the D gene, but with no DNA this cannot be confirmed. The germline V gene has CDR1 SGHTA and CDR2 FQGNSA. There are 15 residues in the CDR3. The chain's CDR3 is CASTEGGSPYNEQFF.

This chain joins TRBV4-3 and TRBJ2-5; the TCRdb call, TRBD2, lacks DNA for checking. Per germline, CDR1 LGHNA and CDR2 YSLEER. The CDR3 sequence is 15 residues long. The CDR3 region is CASSQGALGGETQYF.

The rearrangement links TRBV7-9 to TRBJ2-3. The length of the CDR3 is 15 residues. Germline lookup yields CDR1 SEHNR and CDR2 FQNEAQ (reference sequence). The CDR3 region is CASSLNSVTGDTQYF.

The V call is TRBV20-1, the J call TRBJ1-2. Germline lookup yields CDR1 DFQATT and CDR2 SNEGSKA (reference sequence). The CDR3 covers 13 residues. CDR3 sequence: CSAGRGGGYGYTF.

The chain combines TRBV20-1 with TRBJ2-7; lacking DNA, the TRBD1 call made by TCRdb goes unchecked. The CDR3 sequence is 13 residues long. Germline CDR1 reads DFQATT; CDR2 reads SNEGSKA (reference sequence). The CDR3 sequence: CSTGQGLSAEQYF.

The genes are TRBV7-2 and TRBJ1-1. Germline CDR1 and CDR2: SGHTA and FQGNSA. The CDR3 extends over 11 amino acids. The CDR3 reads CASSLFQEAFF.

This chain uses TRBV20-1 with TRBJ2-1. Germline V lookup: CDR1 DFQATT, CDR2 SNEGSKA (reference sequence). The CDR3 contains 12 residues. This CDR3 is CSARGLDNEQFF.

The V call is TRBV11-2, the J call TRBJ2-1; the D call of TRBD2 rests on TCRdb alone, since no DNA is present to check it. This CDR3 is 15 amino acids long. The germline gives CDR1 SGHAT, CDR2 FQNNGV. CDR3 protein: CASKSGYLTYNEQFF.

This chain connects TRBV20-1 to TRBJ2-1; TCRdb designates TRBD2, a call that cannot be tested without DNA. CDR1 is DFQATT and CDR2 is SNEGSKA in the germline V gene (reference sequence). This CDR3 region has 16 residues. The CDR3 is CSARPTLAGSYNEQFF.

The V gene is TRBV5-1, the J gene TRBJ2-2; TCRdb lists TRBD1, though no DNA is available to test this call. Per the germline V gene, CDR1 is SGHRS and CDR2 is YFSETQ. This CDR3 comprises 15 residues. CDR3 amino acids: CASDTGTANTGELFF.

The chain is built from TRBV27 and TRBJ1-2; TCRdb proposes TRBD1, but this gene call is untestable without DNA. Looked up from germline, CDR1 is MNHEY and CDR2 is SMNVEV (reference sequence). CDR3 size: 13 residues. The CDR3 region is CASTRGANYGYTF.

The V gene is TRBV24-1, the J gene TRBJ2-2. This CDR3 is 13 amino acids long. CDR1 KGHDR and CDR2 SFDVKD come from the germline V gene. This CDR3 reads CATSPQFAGELFF.

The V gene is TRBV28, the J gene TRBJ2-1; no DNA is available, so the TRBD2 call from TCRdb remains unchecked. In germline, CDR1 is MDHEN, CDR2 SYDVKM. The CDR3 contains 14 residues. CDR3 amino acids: CASSLSLAGNEQFF.

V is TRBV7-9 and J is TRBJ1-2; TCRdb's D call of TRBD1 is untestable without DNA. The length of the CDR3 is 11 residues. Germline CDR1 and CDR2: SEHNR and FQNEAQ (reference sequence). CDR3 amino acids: CASDRGSGYTF.

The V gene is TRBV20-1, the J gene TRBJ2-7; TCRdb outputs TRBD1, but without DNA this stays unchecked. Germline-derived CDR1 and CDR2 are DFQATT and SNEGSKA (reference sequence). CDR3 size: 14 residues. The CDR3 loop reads CSAWGGQQRYEQYF.

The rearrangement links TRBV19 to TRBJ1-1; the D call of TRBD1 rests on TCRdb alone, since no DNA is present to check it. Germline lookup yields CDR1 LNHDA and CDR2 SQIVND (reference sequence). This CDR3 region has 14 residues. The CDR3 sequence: CASSIVSGFTEAFF.

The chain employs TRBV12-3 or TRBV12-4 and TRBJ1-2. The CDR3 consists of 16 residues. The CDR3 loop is CASSLGLGGLGGGYTF.

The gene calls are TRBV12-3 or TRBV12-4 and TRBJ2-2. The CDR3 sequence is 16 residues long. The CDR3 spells CASSFRPMRNTGELFF.

The CDR3 reads CASLGRSTDTQYF. V gene TRBV28 combines with J gene TRBJ2-3; TCRdb calls TRBD2, which cannot be checked without DNA. The V gene's germline CDR1 is MDHEN and CDR2 SYDVKM. The CDR3 has 13 amino acids.

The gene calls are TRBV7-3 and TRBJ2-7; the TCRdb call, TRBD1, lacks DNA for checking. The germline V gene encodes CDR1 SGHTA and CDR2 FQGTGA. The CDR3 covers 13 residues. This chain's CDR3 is CASSSFLGGEQYF. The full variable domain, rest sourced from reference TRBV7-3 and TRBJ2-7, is GAGVSQTPSNKVTEKGKYVELRCDPISGHTALYWYRQSLGQGPEFLIYFQGTGAADDSGLPNDRFFAVRPEGSVSTLKIQRTERGDSAVYLCASSSFLGGEQYFGPGTRLTVT.

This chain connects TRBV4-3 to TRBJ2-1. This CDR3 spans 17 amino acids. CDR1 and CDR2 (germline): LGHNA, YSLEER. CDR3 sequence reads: CASSQEFYREYYNEQFF.

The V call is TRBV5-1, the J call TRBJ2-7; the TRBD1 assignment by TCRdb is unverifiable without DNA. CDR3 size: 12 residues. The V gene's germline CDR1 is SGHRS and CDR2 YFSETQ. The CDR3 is CASSPGYHEQYF.

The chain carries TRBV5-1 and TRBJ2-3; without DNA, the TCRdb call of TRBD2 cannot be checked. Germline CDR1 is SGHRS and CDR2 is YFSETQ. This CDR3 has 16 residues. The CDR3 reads CASSLIGSLQRDTQYF.

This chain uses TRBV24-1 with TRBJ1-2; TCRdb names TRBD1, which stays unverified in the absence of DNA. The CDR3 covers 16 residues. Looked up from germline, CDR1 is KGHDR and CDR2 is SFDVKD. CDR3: CATSDPALGANYGYTF.

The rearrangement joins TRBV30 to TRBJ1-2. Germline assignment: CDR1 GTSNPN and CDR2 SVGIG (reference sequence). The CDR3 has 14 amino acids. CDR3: CAWIRRSSNYGYTF.

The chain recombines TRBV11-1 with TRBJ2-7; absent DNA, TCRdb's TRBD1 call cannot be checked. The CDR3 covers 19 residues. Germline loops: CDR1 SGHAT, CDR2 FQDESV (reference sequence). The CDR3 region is CASSSAPKHRDSVSYEQYF. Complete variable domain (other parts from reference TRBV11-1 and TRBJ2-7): EAEVAQSPRYKITEKSQAVAFWCDPISGHATLYWYRQILGQGPELLVQFQDESVVDDSQLPKDRFSAERLKGVDSTLKIQPAELGDSAMYLCASSSAPKHRDSVSYEQYFGPGTRLTVT.